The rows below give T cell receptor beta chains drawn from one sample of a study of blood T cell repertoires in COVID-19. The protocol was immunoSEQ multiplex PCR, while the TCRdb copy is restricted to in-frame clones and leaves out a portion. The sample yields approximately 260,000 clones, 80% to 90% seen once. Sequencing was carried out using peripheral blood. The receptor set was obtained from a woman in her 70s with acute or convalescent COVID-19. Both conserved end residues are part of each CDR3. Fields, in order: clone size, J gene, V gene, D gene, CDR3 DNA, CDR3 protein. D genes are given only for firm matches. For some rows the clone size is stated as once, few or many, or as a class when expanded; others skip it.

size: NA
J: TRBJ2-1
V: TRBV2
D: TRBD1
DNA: TGTGCCAGCATACAGGACAGGCCCAGGAATGAGCAGTTCTTC
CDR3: CASIQDRPRNEQFF

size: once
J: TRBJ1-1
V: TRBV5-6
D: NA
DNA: TGTGCCAGCAGCCGGGGTGGAGAAGCTTTCTTT
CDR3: CASSRGGEAFF

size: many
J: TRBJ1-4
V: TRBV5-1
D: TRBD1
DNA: TGCGCCAGCAGCTTGGGGACAGGGGGCAGTGAAAAACTGTTTTTT
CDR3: CASSLGTGGSEKLFF

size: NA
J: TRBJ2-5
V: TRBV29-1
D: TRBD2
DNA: TGCAGCGTCACTCCGGGACTAGCCTTGGAGACCCAGTACTTC
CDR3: CSVTPGLALETQYF

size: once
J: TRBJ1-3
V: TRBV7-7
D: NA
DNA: TGTGCTAGCAGCCCGGGGAGGGGCACGAGGGGAAACACCATATATTTT
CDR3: CASSPGRGTRGNTIYF

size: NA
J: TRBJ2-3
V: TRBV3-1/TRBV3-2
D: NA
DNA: TGTGCCAGCAGCCAGGCGGGGCTTCCCCCCACAGATACGCAGTATTTT
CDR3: CASSQAGLPPTDTQYF

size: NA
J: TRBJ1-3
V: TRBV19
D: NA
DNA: TGTGCCAGTACGCTCGGCCAAACGGGGAACACCATATATTTT
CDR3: CASTLGQTGNTIYF

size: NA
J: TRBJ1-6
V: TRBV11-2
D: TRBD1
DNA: TGTGCCAGCAGCACCGGACAGGGGCAATCACCCCTCCACTTT
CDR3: CASSTGQGQSPLHF

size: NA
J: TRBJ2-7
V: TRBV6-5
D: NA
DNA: TGTGCCAGCAGGTTGACACACGAGCAGTACTTC
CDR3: CASRLTHEQYF

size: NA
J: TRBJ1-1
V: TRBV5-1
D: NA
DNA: TGCGCCAGCAGCTTTGGGGAAGGGGCCACTGAAGCTTTCTTT
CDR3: CASSFGEGATEAFF

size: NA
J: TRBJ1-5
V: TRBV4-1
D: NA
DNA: TGCGCCAGCAGCCGTCAGGGGAGGGACAATCAGCCCCAGCATTTT
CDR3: CASSRQGRDNQPQHF

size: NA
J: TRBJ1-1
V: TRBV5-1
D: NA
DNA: TGCGCCAGCAGCCTGTTACGTCTTGAGGGAGCTTTCTTT
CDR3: CASSLLRLEGAFF

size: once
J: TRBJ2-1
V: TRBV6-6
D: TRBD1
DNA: TGTGCCAGCAGTCCGACCGGGACAGTCAATGAGCAGTTCTTC
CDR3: CASSPTGTVNEQFF

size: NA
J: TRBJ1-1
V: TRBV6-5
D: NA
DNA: TGTGCCAGCGGGGCGCCTTCCCCCTCTGAAGCTTTCTTT
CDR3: CASGAPSPSEAFF

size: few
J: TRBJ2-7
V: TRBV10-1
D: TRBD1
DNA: TGCGCCAGCAGTCCGGGACAGGGTAGCGTCGACGAGCAGTACTTC
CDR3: CASSPGQGSVDEQYF

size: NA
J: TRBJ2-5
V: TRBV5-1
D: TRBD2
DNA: TGCGCCAGCAGCTTGGCCCTGGGCGGGGGGGCCCAAGAGACCCAGTACTTC
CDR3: CASSLALGGGAQETQYF

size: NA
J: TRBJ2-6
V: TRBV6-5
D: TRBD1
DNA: TGTGCCAGCAGTAGCCGGGACAGGGAACAACTAGTCCTGACTTTC
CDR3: CASSSRDREQLVLTF

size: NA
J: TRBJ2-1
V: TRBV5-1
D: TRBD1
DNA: TGCGCCAGCAGCCCCAAGCCAGCAGGGGGCGGTTATGAGCAGTTCTTC
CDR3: CASSPKPAGGGYEQFF

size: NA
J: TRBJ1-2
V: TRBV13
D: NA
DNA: TGTGCCAGCAGCTCAACGCGGAGCGGCTACACCTTC
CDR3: CASSSTRSGYTF

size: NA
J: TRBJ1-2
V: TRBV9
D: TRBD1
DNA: TGTGCCAGCAGCCCAGGGACAGGGAACTATGGCTACACCTTC
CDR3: CASSPGTGNYGYTF

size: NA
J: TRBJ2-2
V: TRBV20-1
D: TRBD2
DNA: TGCAGTGCTAGTAAGCGGGAGCTCACCGGGGAGCTGTTTTTT
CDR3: CSASKRELTGELFF

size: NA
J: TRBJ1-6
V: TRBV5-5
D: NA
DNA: TGTGCCAGCAGAAGACAGCCCAATGGCTCACCCCTCCACTTT
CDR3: CASRRQPNGSPLHF

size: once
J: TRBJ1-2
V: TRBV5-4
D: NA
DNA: TGTGCCAGCAGCTTGGGGAGGGGAGGTTACTATGGCTACACCTTC
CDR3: CASSLGRGGYYGYTF

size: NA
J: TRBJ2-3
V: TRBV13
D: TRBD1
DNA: TGTGCCAGCAGCTATCGACAGGGTATCACAGATACGCAGTATTTT
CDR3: CASSYRQGITDTQYF

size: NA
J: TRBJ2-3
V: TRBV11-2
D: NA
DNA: TGTGCCAGCAGCTTAGATGGGGCGGCTTATACGCAGTATTTT
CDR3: CASSLDGAAYTQYF

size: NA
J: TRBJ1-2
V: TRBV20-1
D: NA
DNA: TGCAGTGCTTCGGATCGAGGTGGCTACACCTTC
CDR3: CSASDRGGYTF

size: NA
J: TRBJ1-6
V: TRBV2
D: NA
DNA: TGTGCCAGCAGTGTCACGGACAGCGTCAATTCACCCCTCCACTTT
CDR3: CASSVTDSVNSPLHF

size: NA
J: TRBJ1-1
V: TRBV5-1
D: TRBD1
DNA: TGCGCCAGCAGCACCGGACAGGTAGGAGAAGCTTTCTTT
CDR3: CASSTGQVGEAFF

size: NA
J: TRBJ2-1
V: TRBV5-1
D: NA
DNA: TGCGCCAGCAGCTTGAGCAGGGGGGACCTCCAGTTCTTC
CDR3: CASSLSRGDLQFF

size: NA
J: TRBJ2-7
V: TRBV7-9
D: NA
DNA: TGTGCCAGCAGCCCCACAGAAAACTTTTACGAGCAGTACTTC
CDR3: CASSPTENFYEQYF

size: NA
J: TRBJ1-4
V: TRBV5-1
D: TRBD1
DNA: TGCGCCAGCAGCTTAGGGGACAGGGTCGAAAAACTGTTTTTT
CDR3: CASSLGDRVEKLFF

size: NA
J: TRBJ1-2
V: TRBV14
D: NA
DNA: TGTGCCAGCAGCCAGTCCACCTCTAGAGCGGTCTATGGCTACACCTTC
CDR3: CASSQSTSRAVYGYTF

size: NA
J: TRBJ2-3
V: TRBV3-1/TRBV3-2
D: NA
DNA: TGTGCCAGCAGCCAAGTTCCCCTAGTTCGACATTTT
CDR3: CASSQVPLVRHF

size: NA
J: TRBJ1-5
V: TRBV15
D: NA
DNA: TGTGCCACCAGTGTCGGGAGCCTAAGCAATCAGCCCCAGCATTTT
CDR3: CATSVGSLSNQPQHF

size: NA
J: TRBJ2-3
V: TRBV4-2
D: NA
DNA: TGTGCCAGCAGCCAAGACCCTCAGGGGTACACAGATACGCAGTATTTT
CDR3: CASSQDPQGYTDTQYF

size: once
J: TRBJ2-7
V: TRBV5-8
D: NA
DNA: TGTGCCAGCAGCTTCACGGGACATGGGTACGAGCAGTACTTC
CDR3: CASSFTGHGYEQYF

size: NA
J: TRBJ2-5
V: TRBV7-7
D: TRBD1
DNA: TGTGCTAGCAGCTCCCTCGGGACAGGCGGTGAGACCCAGTACTTC
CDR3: CASSSLGTGGETQYF

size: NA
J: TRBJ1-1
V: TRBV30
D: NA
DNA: TGTGCCTGGAGGCAGAGATTCGGAGGCCTTAACACTGAAGCTTTCTTT
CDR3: CAWRQRFGGLNTEAFF

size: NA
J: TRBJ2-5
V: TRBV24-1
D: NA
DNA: TGTGCCACCAGTGACCCGCGGGACCAGTTTGAGACCCAGTACTTC
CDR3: CATSDPRDQFETQYF

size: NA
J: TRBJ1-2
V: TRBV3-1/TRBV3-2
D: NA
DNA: TGTGCCAGCAGCCAAACTATCCCAAAAACGGGGTATGGCTACACCTTC
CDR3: CASSQTIPKTGYGYTF

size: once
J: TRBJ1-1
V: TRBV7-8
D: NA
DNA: TGTGCCAGCAGCCCCTGGACGGGGGGCCCTGGCACTGAAGCTTTCTTT
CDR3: CASSPWTGGPGTEAFF

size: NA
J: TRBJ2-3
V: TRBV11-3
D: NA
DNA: TGTGCCAGCAGCTTAAAAGGGGAAGACACAGATACGCAGTATTTT
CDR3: CASSLKGEDTDTQYF

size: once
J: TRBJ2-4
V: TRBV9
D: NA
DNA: TGTGCCAGCAGCGTAGCAGGTGGTCAGTCCAAAAACATTCAGTACTTC
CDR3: CASSVAGGQSKNIQYF